The present TCR beta chain was sequenced within a study of regulatory T cells in long-lasting Graves disease. Time point noted: newly diagnosed GD, antithyroid drugs for less than 3 months. The TCR library was made from RNA extracted from PBMCs. Arm-PCR with iRepertoire HTBI primers amplified the CDR3 regions for these TCR beta libraries. TCRdb re-derived calls from the multiplex PCR reads in MiXCR, one entry per CDR3 protein. The sample yields 620,000 or so distinct CDR3 sequences, around 17% seen once. Germline V CDR1 and CDR2: GTSNPN, SVGIG (reference sequence). The CDR3 is made up of 15 amino acids. After removal of 2 bases from V and 4 bases from J, the junction contained 8 bases not matched to a gene. This clonotype was detected only a few times. This sample was also put to use in a study of T cells in Graves' hyperthyroidism and ophthalmopathy.

This TCR was sampled from a woman in her twenties or thirties with Graves disease. This rearrangement joins TRBV30 to TRBJ1-2; the match to TRBD1 covers 9 bases. Here the sequenced sample was peripheral blood mononuclear cells (PBMCs), taken at new diagnosis, from a patient treated with antithyroid drugs. DNA of the CDR3: TGTGCCTGGAGTCCATCCACAGGGGGCCTCTATGGCTACACCTTC. Protein sequence: CAWSPSTGGLYGYTF.